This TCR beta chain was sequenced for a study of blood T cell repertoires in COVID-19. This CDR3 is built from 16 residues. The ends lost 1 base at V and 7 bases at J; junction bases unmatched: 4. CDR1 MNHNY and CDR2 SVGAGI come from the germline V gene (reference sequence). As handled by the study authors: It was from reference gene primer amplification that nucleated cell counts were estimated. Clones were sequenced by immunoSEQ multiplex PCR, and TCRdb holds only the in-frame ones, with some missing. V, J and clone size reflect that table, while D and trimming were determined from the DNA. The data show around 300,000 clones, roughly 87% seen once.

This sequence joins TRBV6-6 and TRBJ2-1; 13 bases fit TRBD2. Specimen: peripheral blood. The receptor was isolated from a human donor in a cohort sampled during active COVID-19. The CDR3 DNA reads TGTGCCAGCAGTTACTGGACTAGCGGGAGTCGGAATGAGCAGTTCTTC. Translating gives CASSYWTSGSRNEQFF.